Listed below are T cell receptor beta chains from one sample, sequenced in a study of CD8+ T cells in alopecia areata. The method was immunoSEQ multiplex PCR; TCRdb's version includes in-frame clones alone and lacks a portion of them. The table includes some 130,000 clones, about 50% detected once. The source was CD8+ T cells sorted from blood, collected at week 0. Receptors originate from a human donor with alopecia areata. Each CDR3 is given with its conserved first and last residue.

v_call: TRBV6-1; j_call: TRBJ2-3; cdr3_aa: CASSEVGVRWDTQYF
v_call: TRBV13; j_call: TRBJ2-1; cdr3_aa: CASSLGDEQFF
v_call: TRBV6-5; j_call: TRBJ2-1; cdr3_aa: CASSRTSNEQFF
v_call: TRBV6-5; j_call: TRBJ1-1; cdr3_aa: CASSSTGENTEAFF
v_call: TRBV19; j_call: TRBJ1-2; cdr3_aa: CASRGYGYTF
v_call: TRBV29-1; j_call: TRBJ1-2; cdr3_aa: CSVGLVDYGYTF
v_call: TRBV7-9; j_call: TRBJ1-5; cdr3_aa: CASSFSDSNQPQHF
v_call: TRBV19; j_call: TRBJ1-1; cdr3_aa: CASSPSRRTNTEAFF
v_call: TRBV29-1; j_call: TRBJ2-3; cdr3_aa: CSVGSGFTDTQYF
v_call: TRBV29-1; j_call: TRBJ2-1; cdr3_aa: CSIAGRSYNEQFF
v_call: TRBV29-1; j_call: TRBJ2-2; cdr3_aa: CSVAGGAGTGELFF
v_call: TRBV29-1; j_call: TRBJ2-3; cdr3_aa: CSVEGPAGGGTDTQYF
v_call: TRBV29-1; j_call: TRBJ1-2; cdr3_aa: CSVAGGSEYGYTF
v_call: TRBV13; j_call: TRBJ2-3; cdr3_aa: CASSSGLAGFTDTQYF
v_call: TRBV27; j_call: TRBJ2-4; cdr3_aa: CASRASQNIQYF
v_call: TRBV30; j_call: TRBJ1-2; cdr3_aa: CASGTEYGYTF
v_call: TRBV4-3; j_call: TRBJ2-2; cdr3_aa: CASSPPGDTGELFF
v_call: TRBV5-1; j_call: TRBJ2-7; cdr3_aa: CASSLAGGSYEQYF
v_call: TRBV6-5; j_call: TRBJ2-7; cdr3_aa: CASRYSYEQYF
v_call: TRBV7-3; j_call: TRBJ2-4; cdr3_aa: CASSLRQTPNIQYF
v_call: TRBV4-3; j_call: TRBJ2-2; cdr3_aa: CASSQDGGELFF
v_call: TRBV29-1; j_call: TRBJ2-7; cdr3_aa: CSVEEVEGGIYEQYF
v_call: TRBV7-9; j_call: TRBJ2-3; cdr3_aa: CASSLGQSSTDTQYF
v_call: TRBV7-9; j_call: TRBJ2-7; cdr3_aa: CASSLATGAFYEQYF
v_call: TRBV5-6; j_call: TRBJ2-7; cdr3_aa: CASRGYEGAHDEQYF
v_call: TRBV13; j_call: TRBJ2-7; cdr3_aa: CASSLGLGGDYEQYF
v_call: TRBV7-8; j_call: TRBJ2-5; cdr3_aa: CASSLLRETQYF
v_call: TRBV25-1; j_call: TRBJ2-7; cdr3_aa: CASSEWGSYEQYF
v_call: TRBV5-4; j_call: TRBJ1-5; cdr3_aa: CASSPWGSNQPQHF